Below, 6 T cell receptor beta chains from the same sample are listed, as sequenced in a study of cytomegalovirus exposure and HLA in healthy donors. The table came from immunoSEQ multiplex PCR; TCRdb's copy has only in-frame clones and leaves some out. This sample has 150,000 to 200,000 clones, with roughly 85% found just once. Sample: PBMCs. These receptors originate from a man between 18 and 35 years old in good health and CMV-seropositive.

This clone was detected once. The CDR3, as DNA: TGTGCCAGGGAGGAAAGGACAGGGTCCAAAAGGGGGACTGAAGCTTTCTTT. It specifies CAREERTGSKRGTEAFF. This chain uses TRBV2 with TRBJ1-1; the match to TRBD1 covers 8 bases. V trimming: 9 bases; J trimming: 5 bases; junction bases outside the gene matches: 20. Germline CDR1 SNHLY, CDR2 FYNNEI. This CDR3 comprises 17 residues.

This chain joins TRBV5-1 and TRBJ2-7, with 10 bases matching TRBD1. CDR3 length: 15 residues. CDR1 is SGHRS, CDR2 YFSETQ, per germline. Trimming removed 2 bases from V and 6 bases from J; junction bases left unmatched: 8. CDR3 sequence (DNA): TGCGCCAGCAGCTTCACGACAGGGGGCGCGAGCGAGCAGTACTTC. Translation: CASSFTTGGASEQYF.

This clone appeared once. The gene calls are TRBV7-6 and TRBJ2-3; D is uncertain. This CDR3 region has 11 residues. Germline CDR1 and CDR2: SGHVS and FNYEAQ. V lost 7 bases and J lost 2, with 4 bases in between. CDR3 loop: CASTSTDTQYF. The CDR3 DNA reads TGTGCCAGCACCTCCACAGATACGCAGTATTTT.

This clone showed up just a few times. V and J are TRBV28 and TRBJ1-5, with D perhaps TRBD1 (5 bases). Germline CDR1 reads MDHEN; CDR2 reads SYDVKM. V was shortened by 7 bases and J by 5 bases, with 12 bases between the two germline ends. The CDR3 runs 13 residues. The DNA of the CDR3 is TGTGCCAGCACCCTGCGGGGGTATCAGCCCCAGCATTTT. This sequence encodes CASTLRGYQPQHF.

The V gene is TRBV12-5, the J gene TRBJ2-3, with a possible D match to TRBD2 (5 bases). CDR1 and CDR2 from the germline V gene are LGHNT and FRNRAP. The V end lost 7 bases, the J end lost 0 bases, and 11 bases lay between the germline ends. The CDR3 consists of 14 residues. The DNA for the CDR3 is TGTGCTAGTGCCTTCGGGATTAGCACAGATACGCAGTATTTT. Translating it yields CASAFGISTDTQYF.

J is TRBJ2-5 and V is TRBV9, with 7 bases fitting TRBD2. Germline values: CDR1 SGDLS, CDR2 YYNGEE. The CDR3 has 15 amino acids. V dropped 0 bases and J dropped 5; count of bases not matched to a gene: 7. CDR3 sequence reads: CASSVAVGREETQYF. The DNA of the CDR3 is TGTGCCAGCAGCGTAGCTGTGGGGCGGGAGGAGACCCAGTACTTC.